The 12 T cell receptor beta chains listed next were all sequenced from one sample in a study of graft-versus-host responses after intestinal transplantation. Profiled with immunoSEQ multiplex PCR; TCRdb holds only in-frame clones, not every one. Of under 90,000 clones listed, around 93% were seen once; the top ten hold 0.3% to 0.45%. Their cognate antigens are unknown. The sequencing here drew on unstimulated CD4+ T cells sorted from spleen or lymph node cells, taken before transplant. These receptor sequences come from a human donor who was the organ donor for an intestinal transplant.

The chain carries TRBV19 and TRBJ2-1, with 7 bases that match TRBD2. CDR1 and CDR2 (germline): LNHDA, SQIVND (reference sequence). This CDR3 is built from 15 residues. V lost 3 bases and J lost 2; bases outside the gene matches: 4. The CDR3 loop is CASSIGGRPYNEQFF. CDR3 in DNA: TGTGCCAGTAGTATTGGCGGGAGACCCTACAATGAGCAGTTCTTC.

The chain couples TRBV6-5 to TRBJ2-1, with unresolved D. The V end was cut by 6 bases, the J end by 7 bases, with 7 bases between. Per germline, CDR1 MNHEY and CDR2 SVGAGI. The CDR3 has 11 amino acids. The chain's CDR3 is CASRLRNEQFF. The CDR3, as DNA: TGTGCCAGCAGACTGAGGAATGAGCAGTTCTTC.

This chain joins TRBV5-6 and TRBJ2-5, with D tentatively TRBD1 (6 bases). Deletions cut 3 bases from V and 4 bases from J, with 10 bases between. The CDR3 runs to 13 residues. Germline V gene sequence: CDR1 SGHDT, CDR2 YYEEEE. DNA of the CDR3: TGTGCCAGCAGCTGGGGGCGGATAGAGACCCAGTACTTC. This sequence encodes CASSWGRIETQYF.

This rearrangement joins TRBV5-1 to TRBJ2-7, with D possibly being TRBD1 (6 bases). The germline V and J ends were trimmed by 2 bases and 6 bases, with 18 bases remaining between them. The CDR3 contains 15 residues. Germline V lookup: CDR1 SGHRS, CDR2 YFSETQ. This CDR3 reads CASSFAGTQKGEQYF. As DNA, the CDR3 is TGCGCCAGCAGCTTCGCCGGGACACAGAAGGGCGAGCAGTACTTC.

This rearrangement joins TRBV29-1 to TRBJ1-2; possibly TRBD1 for D (5 bases). The CDR3 has 11 residues. Deletions cut 7 bases from V and 13 bases from J, with 19 bases between. Germline CDR1 is SQVTM and CDR2 is ANQGSEA. As DNA, the CDR3 is TGCAGCGCCTCACAGGACCATGCTTGCACCTTC. Its translation is CSASQDHACTF.

The chain has TRBV10-2 and TRBJ2-2; D might be TRBD1 (6 bases). Germline-derived CDR1 and CDR2 are WSHSY and SAAADI. The CDR3 has 14 amino acids. Trimming pared 6 bases from V and 6 bases from J, leaving 14 bases between. The CDR3: CASRGAVASGELFF. The CDR3 DNA sequence: TGCGCCAGCAGGGGGGCAGTGGCATCCGGGGAGCTGTTTTTT.

This chain connects TRBV25-1 to TRBJ1-4; tentatively, D is TRBD1 (5 bases). The CDR3 has 13 residues. Germline assignment: CDR1 MGHDK and CDR2 SYGVNS. V shed 7 bases and J shed 7 bases, with 13 bases lying between them. The CDR3 loop reads CASTGRGFEKLFF. CDR3 bases: TGTGCCAGCACGGGGAGGGGATTTGAAAAACTGTTTTTT. Supplemented by reference TRBV25-1 and TRBJ1-4, the full variable domain reads EADIYQTPRYLVIGTGKKITLECSQTMGHDKMYWYQQDPGMELHLIHYSYGVNSTEKGDLSSESTVSRIRTEHFPLTLESARPSHTSQYLCASTGRGFEKLFFGSGTQLSVL.

The chain combines TRBV5-1 with TRBJ2-5, with 14 bases fitting TRBD2. The germline V gene has CDR1 SGHRS and CDR2 YFSETQ. V lost 3 bases to trimming and J lost 1 base; unmatched junction nucleotides: 8. The CDR3 length is 18 residues. CDR3 amino acids: CASSWGGLAGATQETQYF. The CDR3 DNA reads as TGCGCCAGCAGCTGGGGGGGACTAGCGGGAGCAACCCAAGAGACCCAGTACTTC.

This chain links TRBV10-3 with TRBJ2-7; 10 positions agree with TRBD2. Germline V gene data show CDR1 as ENHRY and CDR2 as SYGVKD. The CDR3 extends over 14 amino acids. After removal of 10 bases from V and 12 bases from J, the junction contained 18 bases not matched to a gene. The CDR3 sequence: CATLGGAGGHEAYF. CDR3 in DNA: TGTGCCACCCTCGGTGGAGCGGGGGGGCATGAGGCGTACTTC.

Here the CDR3 reads CAIETSLGGAQGYTF. The DNA of the CDR3 is TGTGCCATCGAAACTTCGCTGGGGGGGGCGCAGGGCTACACCTTC. The genes are TRBV10-3 and TRBJ1-2; maybe TRBD1 (6 bases). The germline V gene has CDR1 ENHRY and CDR2 SYGVKD. The V end lost 8 bases, the J end lost 8 bases, and 24 bases lay between the germline ends. The CDR3 spans 15 residues.

The CDR3 region is CASSALGLKETQYF. As DNA, the CDR3 is TGTGCCAGCAGTGCCTTGGGACTTAAAGAGACCCAGTACTTC. V and J are TRBV6-1 and TRBJ2-5; TRBD2 is a possible D gene (6 bases). The CDR3 has 14 residues. Germline assignment: CDR1 MNHNS and CDR2 SASEGT. Trimming removed 4 bases from V and 3 bases from J, with 12 bases in between.

The genes are TRBV2 and TRBJ2-1; 14 bases align to TRBD2. Germline V CDR1 and CDR2: SNHLY, FYNNEI. The trim removed 3 bases at V and 13 bases at J, leaving 11 bases unmatched. This CDR3 is built from 16 residues. CDR3 in amino acids: CASSEGEGTSGSKQFF. The DNA for the CDR3 is TGTGCCAGCAGTGAGGGCGAAGGGACTAGCGGGAGTAAACAGTTCTTC.